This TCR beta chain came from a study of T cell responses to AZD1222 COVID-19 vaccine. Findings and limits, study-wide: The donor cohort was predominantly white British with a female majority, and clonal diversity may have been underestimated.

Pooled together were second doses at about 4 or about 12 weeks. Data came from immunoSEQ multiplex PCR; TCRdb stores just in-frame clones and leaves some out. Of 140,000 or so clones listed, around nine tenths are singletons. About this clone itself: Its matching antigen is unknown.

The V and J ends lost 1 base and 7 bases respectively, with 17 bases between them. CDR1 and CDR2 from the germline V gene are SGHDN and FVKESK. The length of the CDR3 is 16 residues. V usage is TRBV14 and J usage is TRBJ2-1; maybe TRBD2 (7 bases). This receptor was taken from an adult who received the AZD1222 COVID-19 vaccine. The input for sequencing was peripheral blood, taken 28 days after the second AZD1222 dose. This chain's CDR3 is CASSQVTGRASNEQFF. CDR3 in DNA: TGTGCCAGCAGCCAAGTTACAGGGAGGGCTTCAAATGAGCAGTTCTTC.